This T cell receptor beta chain was profiled in a study of early T cells in non-severe SARS-CoV-2 infection. Attachment of unique molecular identifiers to individual cDNA molecules was performed. A single record per CDR3 protein comes from TCRdb applying MiXCR to the 5' RACE reads. The sample yields more than 80,000 distinct CDR3 sequences, about an eighth seen once. This clonotype was detected many times. Its antigen is still unknown. In germline, CDR1 is SGHAT, CDR2 FQNNGV. Trimming at V came to 7 bases and at J to 4 bases, leaving 13 bases not matched to a gene. This CDR3 is built from 17 residues. Study-level points and caveats: Comparison of clonotypes with VDJdb favored anti-spike CD8 responses while missing private and CD4 specificities.

The receptor was isolated from an adult who was a healthcare worker with PCR-confirmed SARS-CoV-2 infection or an uninfected control (not recorded which). Sequencing input: whole blood. V is TRBV11-2 and J is TRBJ2-2, with TRBD2 matching over 9 bases. The DNA of the CDR3 is TGTGCCAGCATCAAACTTACACTAGCGGGTAGCACCGGGGAGCTGTTTTTT. It translates to CASIKLTLAGSTGELFF.